This TCR beta chain was captured by sequencing in a study of human thymus T cells. Only in-frame clones appear in the TCRdb table, and some are missing; sequencing was by immunoSEQ multiplex PCR. Of about 78,000 clones listed, roughly 97% are singletons. Thymus tissue was removed during corrective cardiac surgery. The germline V gene encodes CDR1 LNHDA and CDR2 SQIVND (reference sequence). Trimming took 4 bases from V and 6 from J; bases not matched to a gene: 4. CDR3 size: 13 residues. This TCR derives from a boy younger than two with a congenital heart defect but otherwise immunologically healthy. V is TRBV19 and J is TRBJ2-7, with 9 bases identical to TRBD1. The sequenced material came from thymus tissue. CDR3 DNA sequence: TGTGCCAGTAGTACCCAGGACAGGGGCGAGCAGTACTTC. Protein: CASSTQDRGEQYF.